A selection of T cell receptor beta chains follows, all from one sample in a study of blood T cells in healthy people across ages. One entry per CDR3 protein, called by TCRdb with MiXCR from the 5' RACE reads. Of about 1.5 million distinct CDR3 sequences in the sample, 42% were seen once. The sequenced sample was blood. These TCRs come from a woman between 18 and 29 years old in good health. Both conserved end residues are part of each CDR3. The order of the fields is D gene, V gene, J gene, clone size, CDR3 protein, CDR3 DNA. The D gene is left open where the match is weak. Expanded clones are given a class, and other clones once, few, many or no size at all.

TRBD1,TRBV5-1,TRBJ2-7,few,CASSLAGDRVYEQYF,TGCGCCAGCAGCTTGGCCGGAGACAGGGTCTACGAGCAGTACTTC
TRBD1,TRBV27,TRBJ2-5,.,CASSAGTGEQETQYF,TGTGCCAGCAGTGCGGGGACAGGGGAGCAAGAGACCCAGTACTTC
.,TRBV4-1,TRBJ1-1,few,CASSHLDEAFF,TGCGCCAGCAGCCATCTGGATGAAGCTTTCTTT
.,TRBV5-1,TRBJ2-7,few,CASGREGFNEQYF,TGCGCCAGCGGTAGGGAAGGATTCAATGAGCAGTACTTC
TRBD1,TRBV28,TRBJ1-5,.,CASSYLDRAGQPQHF,TGTGCCAGCAGTTATTTGGACAGGGCCGGGCAGCCCCAGCATTTT
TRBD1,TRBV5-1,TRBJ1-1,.,CASSSFGQGDTEAFF,TGCGCCAGCAGCTCCTTTGGACAGGGAGACACTGAAGCTTTCTTT
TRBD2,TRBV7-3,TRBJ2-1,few,CASSLGVAGGPEQFF,TGTGCCAGCAGCCTTGGGGTAGCGGGGGGGCCTGAGCAGTTCTTC
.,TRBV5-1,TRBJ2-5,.,CASSNGQRGNEQYF,TGCGCCAGCAGCAACGGACAGAGGGGCAATGAGCAGTACTTC
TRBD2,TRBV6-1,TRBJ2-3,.,CASRATSGRKSTDTQYF,TGTGCCAGCAGGGCGACTAGCGGGAGAAAGAGCACAGATACGCAGTATTTT
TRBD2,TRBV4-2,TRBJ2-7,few,CASSHVAGGPHEQYF,TGTGCCAGCAGCCATGTAGCGGGAGGGCCCCACGAGCAGTACTTC
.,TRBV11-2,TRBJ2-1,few,CASHWGSSYNEQFF,TGTGCCAGCCACTGGGGGAGCTCCTACAATGAGCAGTTCTTC
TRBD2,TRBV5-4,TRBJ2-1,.,CATVDSRTSAYNEQFF,TGTGCCACCGTGGATTCTCGGACTAGCGCCTACAATGAGCAGTTCTTC
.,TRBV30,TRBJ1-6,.,CAWSVASTASPLHF,TGTGCCTGGAGTGTGGCCTCGACAGCATCACCCCTCCACTTT
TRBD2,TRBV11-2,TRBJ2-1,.,CASSLSGGLGGNNEQFF,TGTGCCAGCAGCTTAAGCGGGGGCCTAGGTGGGAACAATGAGCAGTTCTTC
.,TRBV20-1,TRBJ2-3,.,CSARASGPALTDTQYF,TGCAGTGCTAGGGCCTCGGGGCCCGCCCTAACAGATACGCAGTATTTT
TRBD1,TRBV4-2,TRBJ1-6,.,CASSQRGQEVGSPLHF,TGTGCCAGCAGCCAAAGAGGACAGGAGGTCGGCTCACCCCTCCACTTT
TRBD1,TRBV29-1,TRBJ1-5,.,CSVTGDSNQPQHF,TGCAGCGTTACAGGGGATAGCAATCAGCCCCAGCATTTT
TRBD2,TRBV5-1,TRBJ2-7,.,CASYLAGTSEQYF,TGCGCCAGCTACTTAGCGGGAACGTCCGAGCAGTACTTC
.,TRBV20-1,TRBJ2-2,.,CSASVPANTGELFF,TGCAGTGCTAGTGTGCCAGCTAACACCGGGGAGCTGTTTTTT
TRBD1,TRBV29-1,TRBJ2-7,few,CSVVRDRGPVEQYF,TGCAGCGTTGTCCGGGACAGGGGGCCTGTCGAGCAGTACTTC
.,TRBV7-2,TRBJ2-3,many,CASSIQGADTQYF,TGTGCCAGCAGCATACAGGGCGCAGATACGCAGTATTTT
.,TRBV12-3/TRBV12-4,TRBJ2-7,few,CASSPTGTNYYEQYF,TGTGCCAGCAGTCCTACCGGGACAAACTACTACGAGCAGTACTTC
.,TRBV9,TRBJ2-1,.,CASSSDSPSEQFF,TGCGCCAGCAGCTCCGATAGCCCCAGTGAGCAGTTCTTC
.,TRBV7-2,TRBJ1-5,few,CASSLKGNQPQHF,TGTGCCAGCAGCTTAAAAGGGAATCAGCCCCAGCATTTT
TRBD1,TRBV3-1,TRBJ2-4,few,CASSQGDRGRAKNIQYF,TGTGCCAGCAGCCAAGGGGACAGGGGCCGGGCCAAAAACATTCAGTACTTC
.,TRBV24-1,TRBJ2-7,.,CATSDPRDGFYEQYF,TGTGCCACCAGTGACCCCCGGGACGGATTCTACGAGCAGTACTTC
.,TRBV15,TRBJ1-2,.,CATSGPREYGYTF,TGTGCCACCAGCGGCCCCAGGGAGTATGGCTACACCTTC
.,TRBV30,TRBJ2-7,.,CAWNVGQLVSEQYF,TGTGCCTGGAACGTCGGGCAGTTAGTGTCCGAGCAGTACTTC
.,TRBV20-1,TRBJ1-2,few,CSATGLGYGYTF,TGCAGTGCTACCGGTTTAGGCTATGGCTACACCTTC
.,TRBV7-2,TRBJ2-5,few,CASSAGSKETQYF,TGTGCCAGCAGCGCCGGGAGTAAAGAGACCCAGTACTTC
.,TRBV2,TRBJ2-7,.,CASSSVDTYEQYF,TGTGCCAGCAGCTCAGTGGACACCTACGAGCAGTACTTC